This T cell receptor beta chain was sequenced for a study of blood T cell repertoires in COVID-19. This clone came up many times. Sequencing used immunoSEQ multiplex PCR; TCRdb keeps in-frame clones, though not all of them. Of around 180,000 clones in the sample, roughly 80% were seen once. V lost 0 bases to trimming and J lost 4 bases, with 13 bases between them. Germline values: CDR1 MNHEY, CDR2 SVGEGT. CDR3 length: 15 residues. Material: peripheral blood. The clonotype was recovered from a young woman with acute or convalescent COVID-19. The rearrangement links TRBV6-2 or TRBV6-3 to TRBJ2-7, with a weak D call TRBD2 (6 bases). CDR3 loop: CASSYSTEGGYEQYF. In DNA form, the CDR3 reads TGTGCCAGCAGTTACTCGACAGAGGGAGGTTACGAGCAGTACTTC.